Listed here are 2 T cell receptor beta chains from one sample, sequenced in a study of blood T cells in healthy people across ages. A sample-barcoded 5' primer and a J-beta primer mix were used in a second PCR of roughly 7 to 11 cycles. One entry per CDR3 protein results from TCRdb running MiXCR on the 5' RACE reads. The table records 760,000 or so distinct CDR3 sequences, 20% to 30% of them present only once. Another study also made use of these data, one on T cells of mothers and their children.

Source material: blood. The source of these receptors is a boy younger than 18 in good health.

The chain has TRBV29-1 and TRBJ2-1; 10 positions agree with TRBD2. The CDR3 totals 15 residues. Germline values: CDR1 SQVTM, CDR2 ANQGSEA. The J segment lost 0 bases and the V segment lost 3 bases, leaving 2 bases of the junction unmatched. CDR3 loop: CSVDERGGSYNEQFF. The CDR3 DNA follows: TGCAGCGTTGATGAGCGGGGGGGCTCCTACAATGAGCAGTTCTTC.

The CDR3 DNA sequence: TGTGCCAGCAGCTTAGTCCGGGAGGGCCTTTACGAGCAGTACTTC. It translates to CASSLVREGLYEQYF. The chain has TRBV13 and TRBJ2-7, with TRBD2 matching over 8 bases. The CDR3 spans 15 residues. Germline assignment: CDR1 PRHDT and CDR2 FYEKMQ (reference sequence). V lost 1 base, J lost 4 bases, and 6 bases stayed unmatched.